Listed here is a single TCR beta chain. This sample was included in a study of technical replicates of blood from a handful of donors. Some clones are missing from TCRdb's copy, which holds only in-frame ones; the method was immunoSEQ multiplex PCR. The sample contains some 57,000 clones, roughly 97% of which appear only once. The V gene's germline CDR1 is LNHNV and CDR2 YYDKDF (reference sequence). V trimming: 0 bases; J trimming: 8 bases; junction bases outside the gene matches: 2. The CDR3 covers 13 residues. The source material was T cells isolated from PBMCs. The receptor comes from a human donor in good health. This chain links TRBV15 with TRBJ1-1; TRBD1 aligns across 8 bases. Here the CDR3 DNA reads TGTGCCACCAGCAGAGAGGACAGGGAAGAAGCTTTCTTT. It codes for CATSREDREEAFF.